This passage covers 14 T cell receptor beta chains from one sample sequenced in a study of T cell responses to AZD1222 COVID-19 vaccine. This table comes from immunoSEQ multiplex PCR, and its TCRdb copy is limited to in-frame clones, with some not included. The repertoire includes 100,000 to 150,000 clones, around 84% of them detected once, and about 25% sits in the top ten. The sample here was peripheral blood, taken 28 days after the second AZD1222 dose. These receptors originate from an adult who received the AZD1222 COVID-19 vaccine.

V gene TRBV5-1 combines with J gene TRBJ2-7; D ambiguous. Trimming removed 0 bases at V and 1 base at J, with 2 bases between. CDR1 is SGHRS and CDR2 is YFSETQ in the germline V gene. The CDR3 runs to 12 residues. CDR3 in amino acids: CASSLVSYEQYF. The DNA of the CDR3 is TGCGCCAGCAGCTTGGTGTCCTACGAGCAGTACTTC.

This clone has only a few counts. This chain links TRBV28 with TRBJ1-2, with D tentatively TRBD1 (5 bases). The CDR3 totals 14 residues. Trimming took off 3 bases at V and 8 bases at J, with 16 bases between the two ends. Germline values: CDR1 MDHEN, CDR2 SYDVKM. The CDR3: CASSFSAGLRGYTF. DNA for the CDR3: TGTGCCAGCAGTTTCTCGGCAGGGCTGCGGGGCTACACCTTC.

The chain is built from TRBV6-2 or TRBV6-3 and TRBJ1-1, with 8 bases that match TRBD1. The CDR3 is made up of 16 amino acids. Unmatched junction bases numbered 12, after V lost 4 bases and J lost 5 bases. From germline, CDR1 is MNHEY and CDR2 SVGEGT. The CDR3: CASSWAPGQALTEAFF. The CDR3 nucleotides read TGTGCCAGCAGTTGGGCCCCGGGACAGGCTCTGACTGAAGCTTTCTTT.

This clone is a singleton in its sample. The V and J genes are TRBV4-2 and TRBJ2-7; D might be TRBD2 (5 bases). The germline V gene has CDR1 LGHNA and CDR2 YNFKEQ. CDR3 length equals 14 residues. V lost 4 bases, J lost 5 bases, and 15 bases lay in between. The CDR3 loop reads CASSPGVAAHEQYF. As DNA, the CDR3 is TGTGCCAGCAGCCCCGGGGTAGCAGCCCACGAGCAGTACTTC.

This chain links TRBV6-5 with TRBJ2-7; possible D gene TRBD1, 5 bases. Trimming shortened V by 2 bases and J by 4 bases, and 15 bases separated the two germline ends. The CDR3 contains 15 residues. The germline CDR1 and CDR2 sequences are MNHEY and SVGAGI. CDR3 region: CASSYPRRGLYEQYF. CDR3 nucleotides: TGTGCCAGCAGTTACCCGAGAAGGGGCCTATACGAGCAGTACTTC.

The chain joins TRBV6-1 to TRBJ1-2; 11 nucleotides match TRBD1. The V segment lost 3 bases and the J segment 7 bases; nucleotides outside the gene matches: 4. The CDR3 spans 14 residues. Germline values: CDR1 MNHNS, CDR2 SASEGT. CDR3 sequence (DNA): TGTGCCAGCAGTGAGGACAGGGGGCGCCGTGGCTACACCTTC. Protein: CASSEDRGRRGYTF.

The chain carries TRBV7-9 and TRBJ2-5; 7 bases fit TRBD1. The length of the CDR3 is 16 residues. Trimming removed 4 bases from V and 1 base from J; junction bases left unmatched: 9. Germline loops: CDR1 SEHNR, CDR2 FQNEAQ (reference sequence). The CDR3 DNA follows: TGTGCCAGCAGCTCTTTCACAGGGGTCAGCCAAGAGACCCAGTACTTC. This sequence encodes CASSSFTGVSQETQYF.

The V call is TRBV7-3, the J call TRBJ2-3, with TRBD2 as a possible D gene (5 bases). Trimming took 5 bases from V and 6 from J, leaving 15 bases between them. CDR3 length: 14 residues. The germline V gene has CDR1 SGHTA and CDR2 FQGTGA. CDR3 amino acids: CASSPPGLADTQYF. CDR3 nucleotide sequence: TGTGCCAGCAGCCCACCCGGACTGGCGGATACGCAGTATTTT.

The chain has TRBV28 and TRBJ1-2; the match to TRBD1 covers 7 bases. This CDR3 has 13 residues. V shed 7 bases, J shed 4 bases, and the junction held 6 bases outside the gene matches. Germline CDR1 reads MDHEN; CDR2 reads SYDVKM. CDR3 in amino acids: CASIPTGIYGYTF. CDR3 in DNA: TGTGCCAGCATCCCGACAGGGATCTATGGCTACACCTTC.

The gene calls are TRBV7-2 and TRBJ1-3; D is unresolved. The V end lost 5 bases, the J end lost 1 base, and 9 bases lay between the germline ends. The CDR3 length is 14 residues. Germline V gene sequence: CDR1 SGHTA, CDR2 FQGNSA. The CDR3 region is CASSHGKSGNTIYF. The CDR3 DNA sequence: TGTGCCAGCAGCCATGGGAAGTCTGGAAACACCATATATTTT.

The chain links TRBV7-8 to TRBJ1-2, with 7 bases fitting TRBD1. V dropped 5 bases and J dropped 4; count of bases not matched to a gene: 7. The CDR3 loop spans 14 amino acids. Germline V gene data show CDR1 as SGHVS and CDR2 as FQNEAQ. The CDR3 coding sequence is TGTGCCAGCAGCGTCGGGGGGACAGCCTATGGCTACACCTTC. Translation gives CASSVGGTAYGYTF. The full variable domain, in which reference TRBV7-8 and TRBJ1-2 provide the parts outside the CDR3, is GAGVSQSPRYKVAKRGQDVALRCDPISGHVSLFWYQQALGQGPEFLTYFQNEAQLDKSGLPSDRFFAERPEGSVSTLKIQRTQQEDSAVYLCASSVGGTAYGYTFGSGTRLTVV.

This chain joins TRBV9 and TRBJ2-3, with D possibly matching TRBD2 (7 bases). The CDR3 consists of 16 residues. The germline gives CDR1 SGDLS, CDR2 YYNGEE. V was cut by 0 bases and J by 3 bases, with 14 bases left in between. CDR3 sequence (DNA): TGTGCCAGCAGCGTAGGCCCAGGGGAGGGTACAGATACGCAGTATTTT. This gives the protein CASSVGPGEGTDTQYF. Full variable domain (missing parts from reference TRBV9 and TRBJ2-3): DSGVTQTPKHLITATGQRVTLRCSPRSGDLSVYWYQQSLDQGLQFLIQYYNGEERAKGNILERFSAQQFPDLHSELNLSSLELGDSALYFCASSVGPGEGTDTQYFGPGTRLTVL.

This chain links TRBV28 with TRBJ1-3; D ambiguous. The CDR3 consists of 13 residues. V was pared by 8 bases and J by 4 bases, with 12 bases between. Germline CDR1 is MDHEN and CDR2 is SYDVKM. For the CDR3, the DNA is TGTGCCAGCGCGCCCCTTAGGGGAAACACCATATATTTT. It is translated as CASAPLRGNTIYF.

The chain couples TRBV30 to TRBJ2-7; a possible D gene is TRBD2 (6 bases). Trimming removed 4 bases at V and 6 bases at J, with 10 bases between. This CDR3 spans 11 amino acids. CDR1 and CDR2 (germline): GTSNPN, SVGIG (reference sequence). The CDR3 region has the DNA TGTGCCTGGACGTGGGGAGGCGAGCAGTACTTC. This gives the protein CAWTWGGEQYF.